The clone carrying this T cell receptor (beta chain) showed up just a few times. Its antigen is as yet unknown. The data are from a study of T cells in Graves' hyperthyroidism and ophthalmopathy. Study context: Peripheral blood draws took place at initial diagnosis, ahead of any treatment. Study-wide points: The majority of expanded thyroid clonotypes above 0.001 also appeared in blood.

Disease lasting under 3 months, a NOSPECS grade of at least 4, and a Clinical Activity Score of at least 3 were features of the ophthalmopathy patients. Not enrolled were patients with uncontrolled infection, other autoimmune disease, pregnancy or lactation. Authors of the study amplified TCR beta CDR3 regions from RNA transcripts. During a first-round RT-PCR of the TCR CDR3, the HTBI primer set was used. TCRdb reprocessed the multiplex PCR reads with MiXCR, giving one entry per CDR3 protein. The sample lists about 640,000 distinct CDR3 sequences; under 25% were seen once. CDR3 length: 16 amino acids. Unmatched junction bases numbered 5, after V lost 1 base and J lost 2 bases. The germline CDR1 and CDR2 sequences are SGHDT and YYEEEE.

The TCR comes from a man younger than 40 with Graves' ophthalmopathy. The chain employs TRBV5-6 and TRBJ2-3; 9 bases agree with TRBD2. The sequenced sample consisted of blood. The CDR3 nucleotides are TGTGCCAGCAGCTTGTTTAGCGGGAGAATCACAGATACGCAGTATTTT. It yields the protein CASSLFSGRITDTQYF.